This T cell receptor beta chain was profiled in a study of Ad26.COV2.S vaccination and SARS-CoV-2 variants. This CDR3 comprises 18 residues. V dropped 0 bases and J dropped 0; count of bases not matched to a gene: 8. CDR1 and CDR2 from the germline V gene are ENHRY and SYGVKD. Study conclusions and caveats: Comparability of non-spike TCR breadth was observed across vaccine and placebo recipients. The TCR-based breadth and depth measures might underestimate overall T cell responses. Once vaccination had occurred, spike-specific CD8+ and CD4+ T cell responses reportedly showed substantial breadth.

As for treatment: 19 received Ad26.COV2.S at low or high dose, single or two shots; a few received placebo; per-sample allocation not given. Following the first vaccine or placebo injection, samples were taken on day 63. For this clone: Antigen specificity is unknown.

The data were produced by immunoSEQ multiplex PCR, yet TCRdb's version contains in-frame clones alone and is incomplete. The repertoire holds around 450,000 clones, with 89% as singletons. V usage is TRBV10-3 and J usage is TRBJ2-1, with 7 positions matching TRBD1. The TCR comes from a person aged 18-65 years who received the Ad26.COV2.S COVID-19 vaccine or a placebo. The sequencing used peripheral blood, collected in a trial of Ad26.COV2.S vaccine versus placebo. CDR3 protein: CAISESRGGAGSYNEQFF. CDR3 nucleotides: TGTGCCATCAGTGAGTCTCGAGGGGGCGCCGGCTCCTACAATGAGCAGTTCTTC.